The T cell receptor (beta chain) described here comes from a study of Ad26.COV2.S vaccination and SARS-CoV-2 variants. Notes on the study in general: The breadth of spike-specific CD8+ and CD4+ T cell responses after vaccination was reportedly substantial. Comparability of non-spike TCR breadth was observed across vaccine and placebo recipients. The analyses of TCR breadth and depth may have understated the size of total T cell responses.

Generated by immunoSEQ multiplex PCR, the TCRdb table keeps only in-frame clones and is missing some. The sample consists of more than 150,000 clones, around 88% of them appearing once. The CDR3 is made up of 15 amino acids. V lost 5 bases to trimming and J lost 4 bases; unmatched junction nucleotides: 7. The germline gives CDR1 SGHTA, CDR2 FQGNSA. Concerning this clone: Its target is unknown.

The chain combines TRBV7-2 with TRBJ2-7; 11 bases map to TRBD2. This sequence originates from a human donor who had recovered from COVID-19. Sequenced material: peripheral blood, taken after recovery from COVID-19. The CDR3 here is CASSPTSGSGYEQYF. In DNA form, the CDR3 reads TGTGCCAGCAGCCCAACTAGCGGGAGTGGATACGAGCAGTACTTC. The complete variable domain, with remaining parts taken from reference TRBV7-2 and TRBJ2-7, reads GAGVSQSPSNKVTEKGKDVELRCDPISGHTALYWYRQSLGQGLEFLIYFQGNSAPDKSGLPSDRFSAERTGGSVSTLTIQRTQQEDSAVYLCASSPTSGSGYEQYFGPGTRLTVT.